The next 20 T cell receptor beta chains were all read from a single sample in a study of blood T cells in healthy people across ages. Through a sample-barcoded 5' primer and a J-beta primer mix, a second PCR was run for roughly 6 to 12 cycles. TCRdb used MiXCR to reprocess the 5' RACE reads, holding one entry per CDR3 protein. The data hold 550,000 to 750,000 distinct CDR3 sequences, with under 25% observed a single time. The sample was blood. The source of these receptors is a man between 70 and 80 years old in good health.

The rearrangement uses TRBV20-1 and TRBJ2-1; 10 bases align to TRBD2. V dropped 6 bases and J dropped 0; count of bases not matched to a gene: 11. The CDR3 sequence is 17 residues long. The germline V gene has CDR1 DFQATT and CDR2 SNEGSKA (reference sequence). CDR3 in amino acids: CSAERLAGRSSYNEQFF. CDR3 bases: TGCAGTGCCGAACGACTAGCGGGTCGAAGCTCCTACAATGAGCAGTTCTTC.

The table lists this clonotype with a few counts. The chain combines TRBV3-1 with TRBJ2-5; 7 bases line up with TRBD1. The CDR3 totals 15 residues. Trimming took 4 bases from V and 1 from J; bases not matched to a gene: 6. In germline, CDR1 is LGHDT, CDR2 YNNKEL (reference sequence). The chain's CDR3 is CASSRQGDLQETQYF. The CDR3 DNA follows: TGTGCCAGCAGCCGCCAGGGGGACCTCCAAGAGACCCAGTACTTC.

The chain couples TRBV25-1 to TRBJ1-4; D ambiguous. The CDR3 totals 13 residues. The V end lost 4 bases, the J end lost 8 bases, and 11 bases lay between the germline ends. CDR1 and CDR2 (germline): MGHDK, SYGVNS. CDR3 protein: CASSALLVEKLFF. The CDR3 bases are TGTGCCAGCAGTGCACTGTTGGTGGAAAAACTGTTTTTT.

V and J are TRBV28 and TRBJ2-1, with 7 nucleotides matching TRBD2. The V and J ends lost 5 bases and 0 bases, in that order; junction bases with no gene match: 7. Germline values: CDR1 MDHEN, CDR2 SYDVKM. The CDR3 consists of 16 residues. The CDR3 region is CASSVGGTNSYNEQFF. The DNA for the CDR3 is TGTGCCAGCAGTGTCGGTGGGACTAACTCCTACAATGAGCAGTTCTTC.

This clonotype was seen a handful of times. The chain employs TRBV7-2 and TRBJ2-3; D gene unclear. This CDR3 is built from 13 residues. Germline values: CDR1 SGHTA, CDR2 FQGNSA. With 2 bases removed from V and 5 bases from J, the gap between germline ends came to 8 bases. The CDR3 bases are TGTGCCAGCAGCTTAACCCCAGGAGATACGCAGTATTTT. It codes for CASSLTPGDTQYF.

In this sample, this clonotype turned up a few times. The rearrangement links TRBV12-3 or TRBV12-4 to TRBJ1-1; 7 nucleotides align to TRBD1. V shed 5 bases, J shed 4 bases, and the junction held 4 bases outside the gene matches. CDR3 length equals 13 residues. The CDR3 spells CASSDRVGTEAFF. In DNA, the CDR3 is TGTGCCAGCAGTGACAGGGTGGGCACTGAAGCTTTCTTT.

V is TRBV5-1 and J is TRBJ2-3, with D perhaps TRBD1 (5 bases). V dropped 3 bases and J dropped 2 bases, with 16 bases sitting between them. The germline V gene has CDR1 SGHRS and CDR2 YFSETQ. This CDR3 is 16 amino acids long. The CDR3 DNA is TGCGCCAGCAGCTCGCAAACAGGAGTGACCACAGATACGCAGTATTTT. Its translation: CASSSQTGVTTDTQYF.

The table lists this clonotype with a few counts. J is TRBJ2-3 and V is TRBV20-1; TRBD2 matches 12 bases. Trimming at V came to 6 bases and at J to 0 bases, leaving 7 bases not matched to a gene. The CDR3 is 16 residues long. Germline V gene sequence: CDR1 DFQATT, CDR2 SNEGSKA (reference sequence). The CDR3 here is CSAQTSGSRSTDTQYF. The CDR3 DNA follows: TGCAGTGCCCAGACTAGCGGGAGCAGGAGCACAGATACGCAGTATTTT.

This chain joins TRBV4-2 and TRBJ2-5, with 7 positions matching TRBD2. The end of the DNA fits TRBJ2-1 better, so the J call may be wrong. CDR3 size: 16 residues. Per the germline V gene, CDR1 is LGHNA and CDR2 is YNFKEQ. The CDR3 nucleotides read TGTGCCAGCAGCCAAGGGGCTAGCGGCCAGTACAATGAGCAGTTCTTC. Its translation: CASSQGASGQYNEQFF.

This clonotype was observed a few times. CDR3 in DNA: TGTGCCAGCAGCTTGGGAGAGCCACCTATGGCCCAGTACTTC. Its protein is CASSLGEPPMAQYF. The rearrangement links TRBV5-6 to TRBJ2-5; no definite D call. CDR1 is SGHDT, CDR2 YYEEEE, per germline. The V end lost 0 bases, the J end lost 9 bases, and 15 bases lay between the germline ends. This CDR3 contains 14 residues. Full variable domain (remainder filled in from reference TRBV5-6 and TRBJ2-5): DAGVTQSPTHLIKTRGQQVTLRCSPKSGHDTVSWYQQALGQGPQFIFQYYEEEERQRGNFPDRFSGHQFPNYSSELNVNALLLGDSALYLCASSLGEPPMAQYFGPGTRLLVL.

This clonotype showed up many times. J is TRBJ2-7 and V is TRBV10-3, with D perhaps TRBD1 or TRBD2 (5 bases each). Germline CDR1 ENHRY, CDR2 SYGVKD. The V end was cut by 5 bases, the J end by 3 bases, with 11 bases between. This CDR3 region has 13 residues. The chain's CDR3 is CAISSGTGYEQYF. CDR3 DNA sequence: TGTGCCATCAGTTCCGGGACGGGCTACGAGCAGTACTTC.

The V call is TRBV3-1, the J call TRBJ2-7; tentatively, D is TRBD1 or TRBD2 (5 bases each). V lost 4 bases and J lost 4, with 14 bases in between. The CDR3 consists of 14 residues. The germline V gene encodes CDR1 LGHDT and CDR2 YNNKEL (reference sequence). The CDR3 DNA follows: TGTGCCAGCAGCCGCTCCGGGACGCAGTACGAGCAGTACTTC. As protein: CASSRSGTQYEQYF.

The chain joins TRBV7-2 to TRBJ1-4; unclear D gene. The germline V gene has CDR1 SGHTA and CDR2 FQGNSA. The germline V and J ends were trimmed by 3 bases and 4 bases, with 3 bases remaining between them. This CDR3 has 12 amino acids. The CDR3 DNA sequence: TGTGCCAGCAGCTTCAATAATGAAAAACTGTTTTTT. Protein sequence: CASSFNNEKLFF.

Points on this clonotype: With a much larger clone just one base away, this may be a read error. This rearrangement joins TRBV12-3 or TRBV12-4 to TRBJ1-5; no clear D gene. This CDR3 comprises 13 residues. The CDR3 loop reads CASRRTENHPQHF. CDR3 bases: TGTGCCAGCAGACGGACGGAGAATCACCCCCAGCATTTT.

This clonotype has just a few counts. The chain uses TRBV10-3 and TRBJ2-7, with unresolved D. CDR3 size: 13 residues. In germline, CDR1 is ENHRY, CDR2 SYGVKD. V lost 6 bases to trimming and J lost 0 bases, with 9 bases between them. This CDR3 is CAIRTESSYEQYF. The CDR3 DNA follows: TGTGCCATCAGGACCGAAAGCTCCTACGAGCAGTACTTC.

The chain recombines TRBV20-1 with TRBJ1-2, with TRBD1 matching 8 bases. The CDR3 is 13 residues long. Germline V gene data show CDR1 as DFQATT and CDR2 as SNEGSKA (reference sequence). The J segment lost 4 bases and the V segment lost 7 bases, leaving 8 bases of the junction unmatched. CDR3 region: CSVAGGSLYGYTF. Written as DNA, the CDR3 is TGCAGTGTTGCAGGGGGCTCCCTCTATGGCTACACCTTC.

This clonotype was found once. V usage is TRBV5-1 and J usage is TRBJ2-4; TRBD2 matches 10 bases. The junction had 13 bases not matched to a gene; V was cut back by 1 base and J by 6 bases. From germline, CDR1 is SGHRS and CDR2 YFSETQ. The CDR3 extends over 18 amino acids. The CDR3 DNA reads as TGCGCCAGCAGCTTGAGGATGATAGCGGGAGGTAATAGAAACATTCAGTACTTC. It translates to CASSLRMIAGGNRNIQYF.

Concerning this clonotype: The junction shows a germline mismatch at one end, possibly a read error. The J gene is TRBJ2-3, the V gene TRBV7-8, with TRBD1 matching over 11 bases. Germline V gene lookup returns CDR1 SGHVS and CDR2 FQNEAQ. CDR3 length equals 15 residues. CDR3 nucleotides: TGTGCCAGCAGCCCCCGGACAGGGGGCACAGATACGCGGTATTTT. Residues: CASSPRTGGTDTRYF.

This clonotype turned up a few times. The chain uses TRBV20-1 and TRBJ2-3, with 7 bases matching TRBD1. The CDR3 has 14 amino acids. V was pared by 4 bases and J by 6 bases, with 10 bases of the junction left unmatched. The germline V gene has CDR1 DFQATT and CDR2 SNEGSKA (reference sequence). This chain's CDR3 is CSAMTGIVPDTQYF. The CDR3 DNA reads as TGCAGTGCTATGACAGGGATAGTGCCCGATACGCAGTATTTT.

This chain connects TRBV5-1 to TRBJ2-4; 9 bases line up with TRBD1. After removal of 7 bases from V and 0 bases from J, the junction contained 14 bases not matched to a gene. The V gene's germline CDR1 is SGHRS and CDR2 YFSETQ. The CDR3 runs to 18 residues. The DNA of the CDR3 is TGCGCCAGCCAGATAATCCCGGGACAGGGAATAGCCAAAAACATTCAGTACTTC. Residues: CASQIIPGQGIAKNIQYF. Based on the CDR3 plus reference TRBV5-1 and TRBJ2-4, the full variable domain is KAGVTQTPRYLIKTRGQQVTLSCSPISGHRSVSWYQQTPGQGLQFLFEYFSETQRNKGNFPGRFSGRQFSNSRSEMNVSTLELGDSALYLCASQIIPGQGIAKNIQYFGAGTRLSVL.